This T cell receptor beta chain was found in a study of cytomegalovirus exposure and HLA in healthy donors (dated by TCRdb to between 2016 and 2019). The study in broad terms: In an earlier analysis of roughly 590 of the donors, 276 Gb of sequence data and 95 million to 130 million unique TCR beta sequences from 150 million to 200 million T cells were reported. About 300 gigabases of sequencing data and approximately 84 million unique TCR sequences were included in an early release covering roughly 600 HLA-typed donors. Among the approximately 420 genotyped donors, around 81% belonged to the genetic ancestry cluster associated with self-reported Caucasian donors. The aim of the study was to test whether cataloging public T cell receptors could identify signatures of past pathogen exposure. The study used immunosequencing to profile the T cell repertoires of approximately 690 subjects and linked those repertoires to cytomegalovirus serostatus. Besides the first cohort of around 700 subjects, a separate validation cohort made up of roughly 130 different subjects was used. To predict cytomegalovirus infection status, the study brought together high-throughput TCR immunosequencing, statistical association of individual TCRs with disease status, and machine learning. A later analysis re-examined previously published TCR beta repertoires from more than 550 donors and added high-resolution HLA genotyping to investigate patterns of TCR occurrence. Rather than drawing on any new phenotypic data, the later analysis identified candidate immune exposures from TCR beta sequences and the way those sequences occurred across donors. An earlier analysis of nearly 600 of the donors applied high-throughput TCR beta sequencing to assess whether each TCR beta V gene segment acted as functional or pseudogenic. Donor age, sex, ethnicity and CMV serostatus were collected together with the repertoire data. A later genetic analysis took genome-wide SNP genotypes for about 55% of the roughly 670 donors and used that subset as a discovery cohort. Every repertoire in the discovery cohort had been generated on one and the same sequencing platform. HLA typing covered class I and class II loci at four-digit resolution. The number of typed donors differed by locus: about 620-630 for A, B, C, DRB1 and DQB1; roughly 510 for DQA1; 606 for DPA1; and about 450 for DPB1. A handful of DR-DQ haplotypes were handled as single units for association and clustering because linkage in the cohort was strong. Among about 400 genotyped donors of the cohort, an average of about 240,000 unique TCR beta nucleotide sequences was sequenced per donor, of which approximately 19% were non-productive. The investigation overall reported the following: The authors suggested that the approach could potentially be extended to other disease states and immunological phenotypes. For the cohort, immune exposure information was limited to CMV serostatus. The presence/absence analyses assumed that sequencing depth was roughly uniform across donors, and that assumption may not be true. According to a later analysis, TCR association rates differed among HLA loci, with DRB1 alleles showing the most associated TCRs and HLA-C alleles showing the fewest. In a later analysis, most CMV-associated TCR beta chains were found to appear HLA-restricted, with HLA associations seemingly driven largely by CMV exposure. Linkage disequilibrium might explain the correlated functional status among segregating V segments, but an unknown experimental factor could not be excluded. In a later analysis, HLA-associated TCR beta chains were found to be more clonally expanded and to have lower generation probabilities than equally common non-associated chains. In the study, some 160 TCR beta chains were listed as associated with cytomegalovirus. A further reported finding was that TCR beta sequences accurately predicted the HLA-A and HLA-B alleles for most subjects in the first cohort. In this cohort, only TCR beta chains were sequenced, and detectable features were limited by the absence of alpha or paired-chain data. HLA typing was unavailable for some donors at each locus, so association tests used only the typed subset. When HLA alleles, especially DR and DQ, strongly co-occurred, TCR associations were difficult to assign to individual alleles. Most TCR sequences were seen in very few donors, while some public TCRs were found in many individuals. A few of the identified cytomegalovirus-associated TCR beta chains were confirmed in vitro to be specific for cytomegalovirus antigens. Because counts were too low, about 18 rarely observed V segments, including chromosome 9 orphons, were excluded from the earlier analysis of 587 of the donors. Broadly in line with IMGT annotations, most TCR beta V segments showed up in productive rearrangements about 90% or about 30% of the time in an earlier analysis of several hundred of the donors. A cluster of highly shared sequence variants was judged likely to represent a technical artifact of the sequencing pipeline. In a later analysis, about 16,000 TCR beta sequences were associated with specific HLA alleles at a false discovery rate of 0.05. In both the original and validation cohorts, the classifier was reported to diagnose cytomegalovirus status with high specificity and sensitivity. In a later analysis, several top co-occurrence clusters were reported to appear linked to parvovirus B19, influenza, CMV and Epstein-Barr virus. A later genetic analysis reported fewer N-insertions in productive TCRs among donors in an Asian-associated ancestry cluster than the approximately 670-donor mean. An association between a missense DCLRE1C variant and V-gene and J-gene trimming of TCR beta chains was found in a later genetic analysis and replicated in an independent cohort.

The cohort consisted of approximately 670 healthy bone marrow donors. At the time of sampling, all cohort members were nominally healthy, though unrecorded immune exposures were likely present. CMV serostatus was recorded as positive for about 300 and negative for about 50% of the 666 cohort members, whereas no CMV serostatus was recorded for the donor in question. A peripheral blood sample was provided by each donor, and peripheral blood mononuclear cells were used for TCR beta sequencing. Genomic DNA was extracted from the blood cell samples with the Qiagen DNeasy Blood Extraction Kit. Library preparation used the immunoSEQ multiplex PCR assay. The multiplex PCR relied on a mix of 60 forward primers for TCR Vbeta segments and 13 reverse primers for TCR Jbeta segments. The CDR3 region of rearranged TCR beta genes was amplified from genomic DNA by a multiplex PCR assay. On the Illumina HiSeq System, the amplified TCR beta libraries were sequenced as 87-base-pair reads. Under the source paper's analysis protocol: In a later analysis, tens of millions of unique TCR beta chains were counted across the roughly 670 repertoires, and approximately 11 million of these chains were shared by at least two donors. To remove PCR and sequencing errors, raw reads were error-corrected and collapsed into unique sequences using a nearest-neighbor algorithm that merged closely related sequences. CDR3 sequences were aligned to IMGT reference sequences to assign V, D and J gene segments. For a sequence to be retained, a match of at least six nucleotides was required to both a V gene segment and a J gene segment. A rearrangement was called productive if the CDR3 had no stop codons and remained in frame with V and J, and every other rearrangement was called non-productive. CDR3 was defined according to IMGT convention as the region running from the second conserved V-encoded cysteine to the conserved J-encoded phenylalanine. The earlier analysis of roughly 590 of the donors excluded any sequence lacking an unambiguous match to a single V gene segment. In an earlier analysis of approximately 610 of the donors, V segments were called functional above 56.7% productive rearrangements and were called segregating when the between-donor standard deviation exceeded 5%. To diagnose cytomegalovirus status from the catalog of TCR beta chain sequences, a statistical classification framework was built. A later analysis assigned V and J genes by comparing TCR nucleotide sequences with IMGT/GENE-DB human TR gene sequences. The TCRdist pipeline was used in a later analysis to assign CDR3 sequences and most-parsimonious VDJ recombination scenarios. In a later analysis, every TCR beta chain was defined by the combination of its CDR3 amino acid sequence and its V-gene family, and reads without a unique V-gene family were dropped. As a way to deal with suspected cross-contamination and a sequencing artifact, a later analysis dropped approximately 590 nucleotide sequences that were highly shared and had low generation probability. In a later analysis, a clonal expansion index for each public chain was calculated from normalized within-repertoire ranks of inferred template counts. Generation probabilities in a later analysis came from a VDJ recombination model fitted to out-of-frame rearrangements, and those results were checked against IGoR. A later analysis scored TCR-TCR, TCR-HLA and TCR-CMV co-occurrence with hypergeometric tests, applying a repertoire-size bias correction to TCR pairs. In a later analysis, false discovery rates were estimated by permuting HLA or CMV assignments 20 times. In a later analysis, co-occurring TCRs were grouped with DBSCAN, and TCRdist sequence similarity was added when clustering was performed within HLA-allele-positive subsets. Repertoires with fewer than 30,000 or more than 120,000 public chains were left out of co-occurrence clustering, as were about five repertoires with anomalous nucleotide sharing. In its TCRdb copy, this immuneACCESS table keeps in-frame sequences only and misses some clones. Where compared with another copy, unresolved V genes explain less than half of these, and the others have no known cause. That table supplies the V and J calls and clone size; D and trimming were determined from the DNA. Recorded for this sample are some 120,000 clones; around two thirds of them occurred a single time. The ten largest clonotypes hold 2% to 2.5% of the sample.

This clone was found many times. Its target antigen remains unknown. No per-base quality is available; no much larger clone lies one base away. The material sequenced was PBMCs. The receptor's source is a human donor in good health.

The CDR3 in this case is CASSEGLQGADTQYF. The DNA is TGTGCCAGCAGTGAGGGACTACAGGGCGCAGATACGCAGTATTTT. The V and J genes are TRBV6-1 and TRBJ2-3; a weak D assignment points to TRBD2 (7 bases agree). The CDR3 has 15 amino acids, counting the end cysteine and phenylalanine. The sequence is cut down to CDR3 DNA, 45 bases in frame from base 1. V is reduced by 3 bases and J by 4 bases, leaving a spacing of 14 bases between them. Taken from the germline V gene, the CDR1 and CDR2 loops are MNHNS and SASEGT.